The clone carrying this T cell receptor (beta chain) came up a few times. Its antigen is undetermined. This entry belongs to a study of OX40 agonist ivuxolimab in advanced cancers. Broader study findings: At 0.1 to 3.0 mg/kg and by week 6, CD4+ and CD8+ T cells in the blood had expanded clonally.

The CDR3 has 16 amino acids. CDR1 MDHEN and CDR2 SYDVKM come from the germline V gene. V lost 3 bases to trimming and J lost 4 bases, with 19 bases between them. Using immunoSEQ multiplex PCR, the repertoire was profiled, and TCRdb retains in-frame clones only, with some absent. This sample has about 41,000 clones, with just under 85% found just once. The chain employs TRBV28 and TRBJ2-7, with D perhaps TRBD2 (6 bases). This receptor was obtained from an adult with an advanced solid tumor such as melanoma, head and neck, liver or kidney cancer. This sample comprised CD4+ or CD8+ T cells sorted from blood, obtained in a trial of the OX40 agonist ivuxolimab. CDR3 residues: CASSFPLPGTQYEQYF. The DNA for the CDR3 is TGTGCCAGCAGTTTCCCACTCCCCGGGACTCAATACGAGCAGTACTTC.